The 13 T cell receptor beta chains in this list originate from one sample, sequenced in a study of blood T cell repertoires in COVID-19. The assay was immunoSEQ multiplex PCR, and TCRdb's table has in-frame clones only and misses some. The data contain under 250,000 clones, about four fifths of them seen just once; the ten biggest clones take up 1.5% to 1.7%. Sequenced sample: peripheral blood. The source is a woman in her thirties or forties who had recovered from COVID-19.

The V call is TRBV7-9, the J call TRBJ1-3, with D possibly being TRBD1 (5 bases). The germline V gene has CDR1 SEHNR and CDR2 FQNEAQ (reference sequence). The length of the CDR3 is 15 residues. V was cut by 3 bases and J by 4 bases, with 13 bases left in between. The DNA of the CDR3 is TGTGCCAGCAGCTTGTCAGGGTCGAGAGGAAACACCATATATTTT. Translation: CASSLSGSRGNTIYF.

The chain links TRBV15 to TRBJ2-1, with 8 bases matching TRBD1. Trimming cost V 0 bases and J 7 bases; bases outside gene matches: 5. The CDR3 length is 15 residues. Germline V gene sequence: CDR1 LNHNV, CDR2 YYDKDF (reference sequence). CDR3 sequence reads: CATSRDRTGWNEQFF. For the CDR3, the DNA is TGTGCCACCAGCAGAGACCGGACAGGGTGGAATGAGCAGTTCTTC.

This clone showed up just once. This chain joins TRBV5-4 and TRBJ2-5; D possibly corresponds to TRBD2 (5 bases). Germline CDR1 reads SGHNT; CDR2 reads YYREEE (reference sequence). CDR3 length: 17 amino acids. V was shortened by 0 bases and J by 5 bases, with 20 bases between the two germline ends. The CDR3 DNA follows: TGTGCCAGCAGCTTGGCCCGAATACGGACTGTAGGGGAGACCCAGTACTTC. It encodes CASSLARIRTVGETQYF.

Here the CDR3 DNA reads TGTGCCAGTAGAGTCTCGGGAGGTAATGAGCAGTTCTTC. This codes for CASRVSGGNEQFF. The chain recombines TRBV19 with TRBJ2-1, with 7 bases fitting TRBD2. Per germline, CDR1 LNHDA and CDR2 SQIVND (reference sequence). V lost 6 bases to trimming and J lost 7 bases; unmatched junction nucleotides: 6. This CDR3 is 13 amino acids long.

The V and J genes are TRBV28 and TRBJ2-7; D is unclear. Deletions cut 7 bases from V and 3 bases from J, with 16 bases between. CDR3 size: 14 residues. Germline V gene data show CDR1 as MDHEN and CDR2 as SYDVKM. In nucleotides, the CDR3 is TGTGCCAGCACCGCGGCATATCCTAACTACGAGCAGTACTTC. Translating gives CASTAAYPNYEQYF. Full variable domain (remainder filled in from reference TRBV28 and TRBJ2-7): DVKVTQSSRYLVKRTGEKVFLECVQDMDHENMFWYRQDPGLGLRLIYFSYDVKMKEKGDIPEGYSVSREKKERFSLILESASTNQTSMYLCASTAAYPNYEQYFGPGTRLTVT.

The J gene is TRBJ1-1, the V gene TRBV7-9, with no clear D. Trimming took 5 bases from V and 3 from J, leaving 16 bases between them. The germline V gene has CDR1 SEHNR and CDR2 FQNEAQ (reference sequence). The CDR3 is 15 residues long. The CDR3 region is CASSISGSAYTEAFF. The DNA of the CDR3 is TGTGCCAGCAGCATCAGCGGATCCGCATACACTGAAGCTTTCTTT.

The chain has TRBV28 and TRBJ1-1, with D possibly matching TRBD1 (6 bases). The CDR3 consists of 15 residues. Between the trimmed V and J ends, which lost 7 bases and 5 bases, there was a span of 20 bases. Germline CDR1 is MDHEN and CDR2 is SYDVKM. The CDR3 DNA reads as TGTGCCAGCACGAAGCATCTGGCAGGGGAAACTGAAGCTTTCTTT. It is translated as CASTKHLAGETEAFF.

V usage is TRBV19 and J usage is TRBJ1-5, with no clear D. CDR3 size: 16 residues. Trimming pared 4 bases from V and 0 bases from J, leaving 13 bases between. CDR1 LNHDA and CDR2 SQIVND come from the germline V gene (reference sequence). DNA of the CDR3: TGTGCCAGTAGTACACCGACTCCTTTTAGCAATCAGCCCCAGCATTTT. It specifies CASSTPTPFSNQPQHF.

The rearrangement links TRBV2 to TRBJ2-1, with TRBD1 matching 8 bases. CDR1 SNHLY and CDR2 FYNNEI come from the germline V gene. J gave up 2 bases and V 8 bases, and 5 bases lay outside the gene matches. The length of the CDR3 is 14 residues. The CDR3 is CASGGQGTYNEQFF. The CDR3 region has the DNA TGTGCCAGCGGTGGACAGGGAACCTACAATGAGCAGTTCTTC.

The V and J genes are TRBV3-1 (or the pseudogene TRBV3-2) and TRBJ2-7; TRBD2 matches 8 bases. Germline trimming cut 0 bases from V and 3 bases from J; bases unmatched to any gene: 4. The CDR3 contains 15 residues. Germline V gene data show CDR1 as LGHDT and CDR2 as YNNKEL (reference sequence). CDR3 nucleotides: TGTGCCAGCAGCCAAGATCTACTAGCGGACTACGAGCAGTACTTC. It encodes CASSQDLLADYEQYF.

J is TRBJ2-3 and V is TRBV7-9; 10 bases line up with TRBD2. With V trimmed by 4 bases and J by 6 bases, 13 bases remained unmatched. CDR1 SEHNR and CDR2 FQNEAQ come from the germline V gene (reference sequence). This CDR3 region has 17 residues. This CDR3 reads CASSSGLAVLGRDTQYF. The CDR3 coding sequence is TGTGCCAGCAGCTCCGGACTAGCGGTATTGGGTAGGGATACGCAGTATTTT.

The V call is TRBV5-6, the J call TRBJ2-7; D might be TRBD2 (6 bases). The length of the CDR3 is 15 residues. The V end lost 5 bases, the J end lost 4 bases, and 19 bases lay between the germline ends. Looked up from germline, CDR1 is SGHDT and CDR2 is YYEEEE. The CDR3 loop reads CASRVRRGGIYEQYF. CDR3 nucleotides: TGTGCCAGCAGGGTTCGTAGGGGAGGAATATACGAGCAGTACTTC.

The chain employs TRBV29-1 and TRBJ2-2; tentatively, D is TRBD1 (5 bases). The CDR3 consists of 17 residues. Trimming stripped 0 bases from V and 0 bases from J, with 14 bases between. CDR1 and CDR2 (germline): SQVTM, ANQGSEA. DNA for the CDR3: TGCAGCGTTGAAGATCTGCAGGGCAGATCGAACACCGGGGAGCTGTTTTTT. As protein: CSVEDLQGRSNTGELFF.